This T cell receptor (beta chain) was documented in a study of post-analysis software for immune sequencing data. Turning to the study itself: Multiple sclerosis in the patients followed relapsing-remitting, secondary progressive and progressive-relapsing courses. Whole-study results and caveats: The five TRBV segments detected at higher frequency in patients than in controls included TRBV5-6, TRBV5-1 and TRBV20-1. Significantly lower normalized Chao1 diversity was seen in multiple sclerosis patients than in controls. When the samples were clustered directly with F measure, those that had been prepared in the same batch showed strong co-clustering.

This clonotype was counted only a few times. Its antigen is still unknown. cDNA libraries of TCR beta carried unique molecular identifiers. Between roughly 1 and 10 million T cells gave rise to about 450,000 cDNA molecules. TCRdb re-derived calls from the PCR reads in MiXCR, one entry per CDR3 protein. This table holds roughly 600,000 distinct CDR3 sequences, about 44% found once. This CDR3 is built from 17 residues. CDR1 is MDHEN and CDR2 is SYDVKM in the germline V gene. Trimming took 4 bases from V and 8 from J; bases not matched to a gene: 17. This rearrangement joins TRBV28 to TRBJ2-3, with 8 bases fitting TRBD2. The TCR comes from a girl under 18 with multiple sclerosis. The material sequenced was blood. The CDR3 sequence is CASSSPPGLGVAFTQYF. The DNA of the CDR3 is TGTGCCAGCAGTTCCCCACCGGGACTAGGAGTGGCGTTTACGCAGTATTTT.